This T cell receptor (beta chain) was sequenced in a study of shared T cell receptors in the human thymus. The length of the CDR3 is 15 residues. Germline V gives CDR1 SNHLY, CDR2 FYNNEI. V dropped 5 bases and J dropped 5 bases, with 18 bases sitting between them. Some clones are missing from TCRdb's copy, which holds only in-frame ones; the method was immunoSEQ multiplex PCR. The sample holds roughly 700,000 clones, approximately 88% seen once. These data were also filed under a second study, of human thymus T cells. That source notes: Corrective surgery for congenital heart defects was being performed on the healthy Finnish infants who were the donors. Thymic material originated from resections removed in the course of corrective heart surgery. Blood and thymic repertoires both appeared biased in V and J gene usage.

Sequenced material: thymocytes. The gene calls are TRBV2 and TRBJ2-5; a weak D match, TRBD1 (6 bases). This TCR was sampled from a boy in the first two years of life with a congenital heart defect. CDR3 in amino acids: CASSRPPDRPETQYF. For the CDR3, the DNA is TGTGCCAGCAGTCGTCCCCCAGACAGGCCCGAGACCCAGTACTTC. The whole variable domain, filled in from reference TRBV2 and TRBJ2-5, reads EPEVTQTPSHQVTQMGQEVILRCVPISNHLYFYWYRQILGQKVEFLVSFYNNEISEKSEIFDDQFSVERPDGSNFTLKIRSTKLEDSAMYFCASSRPPDRPETQYFGPGTRLLVL.